This is a list of T cell receptor beta chains from one sample in a study of OX40 agonist ivuxolimab in advanced cancers. This table comes from immunoSEQ multiplex PCR, and its TCRdb copy is limited to in-frame clones, with some not included. This sample yields 35,000 to 45,000 clones, of which more than 80% are seen a single time; 15% to 20% belongs to the top ten. Material: CD4+ or CD8+ T cells sorted from blood, obtained in a trial of the OX40 agonist ivuxolimab. The source of these receptors is an adult with an advanced solid tumor such as melanoma, head and neck, liver or kidney cancer. CDR3s include the opening cysteine and the closing phenylalanine or tryptophan. Fields, in order: clone size, V gene, D gene, J gene, CDR3 length, CDR3 protein, CDR3 DNA. D genes are given only for firm matches. The listing skips clone size in some rows; elsewhere it reads once, few, many or a size class.

>-|TRBV6-6|TRBD1|TRBJ1-2|15
CASSLGQASNYGYTF
TGTGCCAGCAGTTTGGGACAGGCGAGTAACTATGGCTACACCTTC
>-|TRBV10-2|-|TRBJ1-2|13
CASSEETVYGYTF
TGCGCCAGCAGTGAGGAGACAGTCTATGGCTACACCTTC
>-|TRBV18|-|TRBJ1-1|12
CASSGADTEAFF
TGTGCCAGCTCGGGCGCGGACACTGAAGCTTTCTTT
>-|TRBV10-2|-|TRBJ2-1|12
CASSARVNEQFF
TGCGCCAGCAGTGCCCGAGTAAATGAGCAGTTCTTC
>-|TRBV6-6|-|TRBJ1-1|12
CASSQSSTEAFF
TGTGCCAGCAGCCAAAGTTCAACTGAAGCTTTCTTT
>-|TRBV5-4|-|TRBJ2-2|17
CASSLGAGRGRTGELFF
TGTGCCAGCAGCTTGGGGGCGGGCAGGGGAAGGACCGGGGAGCTGTTTTTT
>-|TRBV27|TRBD1|TRBJ2-7|16
CASSPSPGTGVHEQYF
TGTGCCAGCAGCCCATCCCCCGGGACAGGGGTCCACGAGCAGTACTTC
>-|TRBV27|TRBD2|TRBJ2-3|15
CASREGTSGTRTQYF
TGTGCCAGCAGGGAGGGGACTAGCGGGACCCGTACGCAGTATTTT
>once|TRBV4-2|TRBD2|TRBJ2-4|20
CASSPHAQREAPPAKNIQYF
TGTGCCAGCAGCCCCCACGCCCAGCGGGAGGCCCCCCCAGCCAAAAACATTCAGTACTTC
>-|TRBV12-5|-|TRBJ1-1|12
CASGQGLAEAFF
TGTGCTAGCGGGCAGGGTTTGGCTGAAGCTTTCTTT
>-|TRBV15|-|TRBJ2-3|14
CATSRDTEPDTQYF
TGTGCCACCAGCAGAGATACCGAACCAGATACGCAGTATTTT
>-|TRBV7-9|-|TRBJ1-5|12
CASRHMNQPQHF
TGTGCCAGCAGACATATGAATCAGCCCCAGCATTTT
>-|TRBV9|TRBD1|TRBJ1-5|18
CASSGCGTGGKRDQPQHF
TGTGCCAGCAGCGGTTGTGGGACAGGGGGCAAGCGGGATCAGCCCCAGCATTTT
>-|TRBV9|TRBD2|TRBJ2-3|15
CASSVVGGGPDTQYF
TGTGCCAGCAGCGTAGTAGGCGGGGGGCCAGATACGCAGTATTTT
>-|TRBV4-3|-|TRBJ2-1|18
CASSQEGFASGLGDEQFF
TGCGCCAGCAGCCAAGAAGGATTCGCCAGCGGGCTGGGGGATGAGCAGTTCTTC
>-|TRBV27|-|TRBJ2-1|14
CASSWDANNNEQFF
TGTGCCAGCAGTTGGGACGCCAACAACAATGAGCAGTTCTTC